This note documents a single TCR beta chain sequence. Its antigen is not known. This record belongs to a study of post-analysis software for immune sequencing data. Each TCR beta cDNA library carried unique molecular identifiers. TCRdb used MiXCR to reprocess the PCR reads, holding one entry per CDR3 protein. The sample has roughly 800,000 distinct CDR3 sequences, 40% to 55% seen once; the top ten hold 4.9%. CDR1 KGHDR and CDR2 SFDVKD come from the germline V gene. Unmatched junction bases numbered 15, after V lost 6 bases and J lost 5 bases. This CDR3 comprises 17 residues. Regarding the study as a whole: The normalized Chao1 diversity of multiple sclerosis patients was significantly lower than that of controls. Patients carried five TRBV segments more frequently than controls did, and TRBV5-6, TRBV5-1 and TRBV20-1 were among them. By F measure, samples from a shared preparation batch strongly co-clustered.

This TCR derives from a girl aged 10 to 17 with multiple sclerosis. The sample consisted of blood. The chain is built from TRBV24-1 and TRBJ2-7; 10 positions agree with TRBD1. The DNA for the CDR3 is TGTGCCACCAGTTCGGGGCTCCTCCGGGACAGGGGTCACGAGCAGTACTTC. Translating it yields CATSSGLLRDRGHEQYF.